These 28 T cell receptor beta chains came from one sample sequenced in a study of blood T cell repertoires in COVID-19. The protocol was immunoSEQ multiplex PCR, while the TCRdb copy is restricted to in-frame clones and leaves out a portion. The sample holds fewer than 200,000 clones, about 86% seen once. Material for sequencing was peripheral blood. The receptors come from a man between 65 and 80 years old with active or convalescent COVID-19.

The rearrangement links TRBV29-1 to TRBJ2-1; possible D gene TRBD1, 5 bases. Trimming removed 5 bases at V and 4 bases at J, with 24 bases between. In germline, CDR1 is SQVTM, CDR2 ANQGSEA. This CDR3 is 17 amino acids long. In DNA form, the CDR3 reads TGCAGCGTTATTCGTAGGGAATGGGGCAATAATTACAATGAGCAGTTCTTC. Amino acids: CSVIRREWGNNYNEQFF.

There are a few counts of this clone. V gene TRBV19 combines with J gene TRBJ1-5; D is perhaps TRBD1 (6 bases). The CDR3 spans 16 residues. Germline CDR1 LNHDA, CDR2 SQIVND (reference sequence). The V end was cut by 4 bases, the J end by 0 bases, with 13 bases between. Here the CDR3 reads CASSNPWGLSNQPQHF. In nucleotides, the CDR3 is TGTGCCAGTAGTAATCCATGGGGGCTTAGCAATCAGCCCCAGCATTTT.

This clone was recorded once. This chain joins TRBV6-5 and TRBJ1-4, with TRBD1 as a possible D gene (6 bases). The CDR3 consists of 14 residues. Trimming removed 4 bases from V and 8 bases from J, with 14 bases in between. Germline V gene sequence: CDR1 MNHEY, CDR2 SVGAGI. The CDR3 here is CASSSLGAGEKLFF. In nucleotides, the CDR3 is TGTGCCAGCAGTTCCCTGGGGGCCGGAGAAAAACTGTTTTTT.

V and J are TRBV5-4 and TRBJ2-3; D perhaps matches TRBD2 (5 bases). CDR1 and CDR2 (germline): SGHNT, YYREEE (reference sequence). The CDR3 length is 13 residues. Trimming took off 2 bases at V and 2 bases at J, with 6 bases between the two ends. CDR3 nucleotide sequence: TGTGCCAGCAGCTTAGCGGCCACAGATACGCAGTATTTT. This translates into CASSLAATDTQYF.

The chain combines TRBV9 with TRBJ2-2; TRBD1 might be the D (6 bases). The CDR3 is 16 amino acids. Trimming took 2 bases from V and 2 from J, leaving 13 bases between them. Germline CDR1 reads SGDLS; CDR2 reads YYNGEE. The CDR3 loop is CASSVNRDKNTGELFF. The CDR3 DNA follows: TGTGCCAGCAGCGTTAACCGGGACAAAAACACCGGGGAGCTGTTTTTT.

This clone was counted between two and nine times. J is TRBJ1-2 and V is TRBV28; 8 bases line up with TRBD1. Germline V gene data show CDR1 as MDHEN and CDR2 as SYDVKM. CDR3 length equals 16 residues. J lost 2 bases, V lost 6 bases, and 11 bases had no gene match. The CDR3 DNA follows: TGTGCCAGCAGCCTTGGGGACAGGAGCGCAAACTATGGCTACACCTTC. Encoded protein: CASSLGDRSANYGYTF.

The J gene is TRBJ2-3, the V gene TRBV7-2; D gene uncertain. The CDR3 totals 15 residues. Germline V gene lookup returns CDR1 SGHTA and CDR2 FQGNSA. Between the trimmed V and J ends, which lost 2 bases and 0 bases, there was a span of 9 bases. The CDR3 sequence is CASSLHPSSTDTQYF. For the CDR3, the DNA is TGTGCCAGCAGCTTACATCCAAGCAGCACAGATACGCAGTATTTT.

The CDR3 nucleotides are TGTGCCAGCAGTAAAATGGGGAGGACTGAAGCTTTCTTT. This translates into CASSKMGRTEAFF. The J gene is TRBJ1-1, the V gene TRBV6-2 or TRBV6-3; D gene unclear. Germline CDR1 is MNHEY and CDR2 is SVGEGT. CDR3 length: 13 residues. The ends were cut back, 5 bases at V and 5 bases at J, with 12 bases in the middle.

This clone was recorded a few times. This chain links TRBV11-2 with TRBJ2-7, with 7 bases identical to TRBD1. Trimming removed 4 bases from V and 2 bases from J; junction bases left unmatched: 2. The CDR3 loop spans 13 amino acids. The germline V gene encodes CDR1 SGHAT and CDR2 FQNNGV. The CDR3 DNA is TGTGCCAGCAGCTCAGACAGGGCCTACGAGCAGTACTTC. Its translation is CASSSDRAYEQYF.

Of note for this clone: Other DNA sequences in the sample encode the same CDR3. The V and J genes are TRBV18 and TRBJ1-2; D ambiguous. The CDR3 sequence is 13 residues long. Germline-derived CDR1 and CDR2 are KGHSH and LQKENI. The V end was cut by 2 bases, the J end by 4 bases, with 8 bases between. Here the CDR3 reads CASSPTGPYGYTF. DNA of the CDR3: TGTGCCAGCTCACCAACCGGTCCCTATGGCTACACCTTC.

The chain carries TRBV4-1 and TRBJ2-2, with 9 bases identical to TRBD2. Germline V gene data show CDR1 as MGHRA and CDR2 as YSYEKL. V dropped 2 bases and J dropped 1; count of bases not matched to a gene: 8. CDR3 length: 18 amino acids. The CDR3 DNA reads TGCGCCAGCAGCCAATTAACCGGACTAGCGAGGAACACCGGGGAGCTGTTTTTT. This gives the protein CASSQLTGLARNTGELFF.

This clone has just a few counts. The chain recombines TRBV5-1 with TRBJ1-6, with 11 bases fitting TRBD1. There are 14 residues in the CDR3. Germline V gene data show CDR1 as SGHRS and CDR2 as YFSETQ. Unmatched junction bases numbered 2, after V lost 4 bases and J lost 8 bases. The CDR3 is CASSPGQGDSPLHF. In nucleotides, the CDR3 is TGCGCCAGCAGCCCGGGACAGGGGGATTCACCCCTCCACTTT.

This sequence joins TRBV28 and TRBJ2-7; possibly TRBD1 for D (6 bases). This CDR3 spans 15 amino acids. V dropped 6 bases and J dropped 6 bases, with 21 bases sitting between them. Per germline, CDR1 MDHEN and CDR2 SYDVKM. For the CDR3, the DNA is TGTGCCAGCAGAGATTGGGGACAAGGGAGAGGCGAGCAGTACTTC. Translation: CASRDWGQGRGEQYF.

V gene TRBV5-1 combines with J gene TRBJ2-1; no definite D call. This CDR3 is built from 12 residues. V was cut by 0 bases and J by 8 bases, with 6 bases left in between. The germline gives CDR1 SGHRS, CDR2 YFSETQ. CDR3 nucleotides: TGCGCCAGCAGCTTGGCAGCGTATGAGCAGTTCTTC. It specifies CASSLAAYEQFF.

The rearrangement uses TRBV19 and TRBJ1-6, with TRBD1 identical over 7 bases. This CDR3 spans 15 amino acids. V gave up 5 bases and J gave up 6 bases; unmatched junction bases: 7. Germline-derived CDR1 and CDR2 are LNHDA and SQIVND (reference sequence). In DNA, the CDR3 is TGTGCCAGTAGTGCCTGGACAGGACCTAATTCACCCCTCCACTTT. Its protein is CASSAWTGPNSPLHF.

The rearrangement joins TRBV13 to TRBJ2-1; 8 bases are a match to TRBD2. The trim removed 5 bases at V and 0 bases at J, leaving 3 bases unmatched. Looked up from germline, CDR1 is PRHDT and CDR2 is FYEKMQ (reference sequence). The CDR3 runs 15 residues. The CDR3 DNA follows: TGTGCCAGCAGCCGAAGCGGGAGCTCCTACAATGAGCAGTTCTTC. It specifies CASSRSGSSYNEQFF.

The gene calls are TRBV28 and TRBJ1-1; 8 nucleotides align to TRBD1. Germline CDR1 is MDHEN and CDR2 is SYDVKM. Trimming cost V 7 bases and J 5 bases; bases outside gene matches: 12. The CDR3 consists of 15 residues. Here the CDR3 DNA reads TGTGCCAGCATGGCCTGGGACAGGAGGCAAACTGAAGCTTTCTTT. The encoded protein is CASMAWDRRQTEAFF.

The chain uses TRBV28 and TRBJ2-7, with D unclear. Looked up from germline, CDR1 is MDHEN and CDR2 is SYDVKM. V dropped 6 bases and J dropped 2 bases, with 11 bases sitting between them. The CDR3 has 13 amino acids. The CDR3 DNA follows: TGTGCCAGCAGCCTCACTGAGACCTACGAGCAGTACTTC. Its translation is CASSLTETYEQYF.

The chain employs TRBV2 and TRBJ2-6; D might be TRBD2 (6 bases). The germline V gene has CDR1 SNHLY and CDR2 FYNNEI. Trimming took 8 bases from V and 3 from J, leaving 20 bases between them. This CDR3 is 17 amino acids long. CDR3 protein: CASLFGSGVRGANVLTF. The CDR3 nucleotides read TGTGCCAGCCTCTTCGGGTCGGGGGTACGTGGGGCCAACGTCCTGACTTTC.

This chain uses TRBV9 with TRBJ2-3; 7 nucleotides match TRBD2. V shed 0 bases, J shed 7 bases, and the junction held 8 bases outside the gene matches. CDR3 length equals 15 residues. CDR1 is SGDLS, CDR2 YYNGEE, per germline. The DNA of the CDR3 is TGTGCCAGCAGCGTAGGGCCCAGCGGGGCAAATACGCAGTATTTT. It translates to CASSVGPSGANTQYF.

The chain employs TRBV6-2 or TRBV6-3 and TRBJ2-5; no definite D call. Germline V CDR1 and CDR2: MNHEY, SVGEGT. The CDR3 length is 13 residues. V lost 2 bases and J lost 5, with 9 bases in between. The chain's CDR3 is CASSYLQRETQYF. DNA for the CDR3: TGTGCCAGCAGTTACCTCCAGAGGGAGACCCAGTACTTC.

The V and J genes are TRBV10-1 and TRBJ2-1; 11 bases align to TRBD2. Germline V lookup: CDR1 WNHNN, CDR2 SYGVQD (reference sequence). The V gene end was trimmed by 5 bases and the J gene end by 5 bases; junction bases not matched to a gene: 8. CDR3 length: 16 amino acids. Written as DNA, the CDR3 is TGCGCCAGCAGTAGGAAACTAGCGGGGGAGAACAATGAGCAGTTCTTC. Amino acid sequence: CASSRKLAGENNEQFF.

The sample holds one count of this clone. DNA for the CDR3: TGTGCCAGCAGCCCTCGGGAAGGGGAGGACCACGAGCAGTACTTC. Translated, it gives CASSPREGEDHEQYF. V usage is TRBV3-1 (or the pseudogene TRBV3-2) and J usage is TRBJ2-7; perhaps TRBD2 as D (6 bases). This CDR3 contains 15 residues. The germline CDR1 and CDR2 sequences are LGHDT and YNNKEL (reference sequence). The V gene lost 4 bases and the J gene lost 5 bases, with 18 bases spanning the gap.

The rearrangement uses TRBV15 and TRBJ1-2, with D uncertain. The CDR3 is 13 residues long. From germline, CDR1 is LNHNV and CDR2 YYDKDF (reference sequence). The V end was cut by 0 bases, the J end by 8 bases, with 10 bases between. The CDR3 reads CATSRELSRGYTF. In nucleotides, the CDR3 is TGTGCCACCAGCAGAGAGTTATCGCGAGGCTACACCTTC.

The rearrangement uses TRBV19 and TRBJ1-5, with 8 bases fitting TRBD1. This CDR3 is built from 15 residues. Germline CDR1 LNHDA, CDR2 SQIVND (reference sequence). The junction had 8 bases not matched to a gene; V was cut back by 6 bases and J by 4 bases. This CDR3 is CASRIDRGLNQPQHF. Written as DNA, the CDR3 is TGTGCCAGTAGAATTGACAGGGGCCTTAATCAGCCCCAGCATTTT.

The chain joins TRBV7-9 to TRBJ2-1; tentative D call: TRBD2 (6 bases). Germline CDR1 and CDR2: SEHNR and FQNEAQ (reference sequence). The CDR3 covers 16 residues. The V gene lost 4 bases and the J gene lost 4 bases, with 17 bases spanning the gap. The CDR3 DNA is TGTGCCAGCAGCTCAGGAGGGAGGAGTTCATACAATGAGCAGTTCTTC. This codes for CASSSGGRSSYNEQFF.

CDR3 coding DNA: TGTGCCAGCAGTTACGTTGGGGGGGTCAAGGCCGGGGAGCTGTTTTTT. Encoded protein: CASSYVGGVKAGELFF. The rearrangement joins TRBV6-5 to TRBJ2-2; 7 bases line up with TRBD2. J lost 6 bases, V lost 2 bases, and 9 bases had no gene match. Looked up from germline, CDR1 is MNHEY and CDR2 is SVGAGI. The CDR3 has 16 residues.

The chain has TRBV11-2 and TRBJ2-3; 9 bases fit TRBD1. This CDR3 comprises 16 residues. The V and J ends lost 1 base and 5 bases, in that order; junction bases with no gene match: 7. Germline V lookup: CDR1 SGHAT, CDR2 FQNNGV. The CDR3 nucleotides read TGTGCCAGCAGCTTAGCTCGGGACAGGGCGCGAGATACGCAGTATTTT. Protein product: CASSLARDRARDTQYF.